This T cell receptor beta chain was found in a study of CD8 T cells in Susac syndrome. Reverse transcription used about 0.45 to 1 ug RNA and random hexamers. Using its own MiXCR run on the immunoSEQ multiplex PCR reads, TCRdb lists one record per CDR3 protein. The sample has about 100,000 distinct CDR3 sequences; about 96% are singletons. The CDR3 is 14 residues long. The trim removed 7 bases at V and 5 bases at J, leaving 7 bases unmatched. The germline V gene encodes CDR1 MGHRA and CDR2 YSYEKL. The V gene is TRBV4-1, the J gene TRBJ2-5; 10 positions match TRBD2. Sequences were obtained from CD8+ T cells from PBMCs. This sequence was found in a human donor with Susac syndrome. Here the CDR3 reads CASKSGGAHETQYF. The CDR3 DNA is TGCGCCAGCAAAAGCGGGGGGGCGCACGAGACCCAGTACTTC.